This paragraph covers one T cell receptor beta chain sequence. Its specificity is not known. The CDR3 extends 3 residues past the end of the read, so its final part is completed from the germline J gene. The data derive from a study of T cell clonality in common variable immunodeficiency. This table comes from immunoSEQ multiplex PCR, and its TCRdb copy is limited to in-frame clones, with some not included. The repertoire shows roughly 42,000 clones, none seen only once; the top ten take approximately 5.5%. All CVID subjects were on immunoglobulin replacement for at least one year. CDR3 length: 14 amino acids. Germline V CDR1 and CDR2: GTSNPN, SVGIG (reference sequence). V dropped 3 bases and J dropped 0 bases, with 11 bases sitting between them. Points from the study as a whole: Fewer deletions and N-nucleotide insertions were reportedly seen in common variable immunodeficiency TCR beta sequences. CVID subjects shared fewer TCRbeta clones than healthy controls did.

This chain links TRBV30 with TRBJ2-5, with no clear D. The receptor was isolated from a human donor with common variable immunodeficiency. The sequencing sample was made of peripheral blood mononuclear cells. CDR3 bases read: TGTGCCTGGAGCGGTGATTTTCACCAAGAGACC. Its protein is CAWSGDFHQET. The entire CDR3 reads CAWSGDFHQETQYF. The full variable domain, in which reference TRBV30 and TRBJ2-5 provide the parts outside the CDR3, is SQTIHQWPATLVQPVGSPLSLECTVEGTSNPNLYWYRQAAGRGLQLLFYSVGIGQISSEVPQNLSASRPQDRQFILSSKKLLLSDSGFYLCAWSGDFHQETQYFGPGTRLLVL.